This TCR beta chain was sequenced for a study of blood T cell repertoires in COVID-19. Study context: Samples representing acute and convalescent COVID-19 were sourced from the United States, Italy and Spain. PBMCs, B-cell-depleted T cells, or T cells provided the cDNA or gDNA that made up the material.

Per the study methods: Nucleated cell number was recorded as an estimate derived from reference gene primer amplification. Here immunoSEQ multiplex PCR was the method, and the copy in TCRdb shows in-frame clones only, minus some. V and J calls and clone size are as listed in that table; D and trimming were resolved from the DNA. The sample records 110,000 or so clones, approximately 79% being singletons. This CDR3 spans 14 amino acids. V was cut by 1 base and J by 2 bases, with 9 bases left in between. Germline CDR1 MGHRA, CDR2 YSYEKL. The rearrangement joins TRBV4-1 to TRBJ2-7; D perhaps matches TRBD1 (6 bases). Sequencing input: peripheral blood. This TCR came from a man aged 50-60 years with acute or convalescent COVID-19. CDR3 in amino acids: CASSQAGDTYEQYF. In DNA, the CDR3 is TGCGCCAGCAGCCAAGCAGGGGATACCTACGAGCAGTACTTC.